One and the same sample provided the 21 T cell receptor beta chains below, sequenced in a study of T cells in Graves' hyperthyroidism and ophthalmopathy (dated by TCRdb to the late 2010s). The method was multiplex PCR. The sequencer was an Illumina HiSeq 2000. Amplification of TCR beta CDR3 regions was carried out from RNA transcripts. A first-round RT-PCR of the TCR CDR3 used the HTBI primer set with the Qiagen OneStep RT-PCR kit. TCRdb reworked the public reads: Q25 trimming with fastp, MiXCR clone assembly, productive beta chains retained. Duplicate CDR3 protein sequences are folded into a single record with the most common DNA and genes. For this sample there are around 600,000 distinct CDR3 sequences; roughly 15% appear just once. The ten most abundant clones make up under 15% of the sample. The sample was blood. The receptor set was obtained from a woman aged 45-65 years with Graves' ophthalmopathy.

This clonotype was counted between two and nine times. The chain combines TRBV10-3 with TRBJ2-7; TRBD2 agrees at 11 bases. V lost 5 bases and J lost 3; bases outside the gene matches: 3. The CDR3 covers 14 residues. Germline CDR1 reads ENHRY; CDR2 reads SYGVKD. CDR3 in amino acids: CAISLAGGDYEQYF. The CDR3 region has the DNA TGTGCCATCAGTTTAGCGGGAGGGGACTACGAGCAGTACTTC.

Of note for this clonotype: Just one base apart from a much larger clone, this may be a read error. The CDR3 sequence is CASSEGGGVCYGYTF. For the CDR3, the DNA is TGTGCCAGCAGCGAGGGGGGGGGCGTTTGCTATGGCTACACCTTC. The V call is TRBV27, the J call TRBJ1-2; D is possibly TRBD1 (6 bases). Germline V gives CDR1 MNHEY, CDR2 SMNVEV (reference sequence). Trimming pared 6 bases from V and 4 bases from J, leaving 18 bases between. The CDR3 length is 15 residues.

V usage is TRBV29-1 and J usage is TRBJ1-2; 7 bases line up with TRBD1. V lost 4 bases and J lost 0; bases outside the gene matches: 5. The CDR3 runs 14 residues. In germline, CDR1 is SQVTM, CDR2 ANQGSEA. As DNA, the CDR3 is TGCAGCGTTGCAGGGGGAGCAACTAACTATGGCTACACCTTC. This translates into CSVAGGATNYGYTF. Full variable domain (remainder filled in from reference TRBV29-1 and TRBJ1-2): SAVISQKPSRDICQRGTSLTIQCQVDSQVTMMFWYRQQPGQSLTLIATANQGSEATYESGFVIDKFPISRPNLTFSTLTVSNMSPEDSSIYLCSVAGGATNYGYTFGSGTRLTVV.

This clonotype was observed many times. This chain joins TRBV28 and TRBJ2-1, with 10 positions matching TRBD2. The trim removed 7 bases at V and 5 bases at J, leaving 17 bases unmatched. Germline CDR1 is MDHEN and CDR2 is SYDVKM. The CDR3 loop spans 18 amino acids. The CDR3 sequence is CASTSIRPTSGENNEQFF. The CDR3 DNA follows: TGTGCCAGCACCTCAATTCGGCCTACTAGCGGGGAGAACAATGAGCAGTTCTTC. Full variable domain (missing parts from reference TRBV28 and TRBJ2-1): DVKVTQSSRYLVKRTGEKVFLECVQDMDHENMFWYRQDPGLGLRLIYFSYDVKMKEKGDIPEGYSVSREKKERFSLILESASTNQTSMYLCASTSIRPTSGENNEQFFGPGTRLTVL.

This clonotype was picked up many times. This sequence joins TRBV7-9 and TRBJ2-1; D is possibly TRBD1 (5 bases). CDR1 is SEHNR, CDR2 FQNEAQ, per germline (reference sequence). V gave up 1 base and J gave up 8 bases, with 12 bases separating them. The CDR3 is made up of 14 amino acids. CDR3 in amino acids: CASSLGYGAHEQFF. In DNA, the CDR3 is TGTGCCAGCAGCTTAGGGTATGGGGCCCATGAGCAGTTCTTC.

DNA for the CDR3: TGTGCCTGGAGTGTAGGGCGGCCAGGGTCGGGTCCAAGCTCTGGGGCCAACGTCCTGACTTTC. Translation: CAWSVGRPGSGPSSGANVLTF. The V call is TRBV30, the J call TRBJ2-6, with D perhaps TRBD1 (5 bases). Trimming cost V 0 bases and J 0 bases, with 24 bases left between them. CDR3 length: 21 amino acids. Germline V gene data show CDR1 as GTSNPN and CDR2 as SVGIG (reference sequence).

This clonotype was counted many times. V gene TRBV20-1 combines with J gene TRBJ2-7; the match to TRBD2 covers 7 bases. This CDR3 contains 14 residues. Germline assignment: CDR1 DFQATT and CDR2 SNEGSKA (reference sequence). The V gene end was trimmed by 5 bases and the J gene end by 2 bases; junction bases not matched to a gene: 9. The CDR3 region is CSAHLAGTAYEQYF. CDR3 nucleotide sequence: TGCAGTGCTCATTTAGCGGGCACAGCCTACGAGCAGTACTTC.

This clonotype was detected only a few times. The V call is TRBV20-1, the J call TRBJ2-2; D is perhaps TRBD1 (5 bases). The CDR3 has 15 residues. The germline V and J ends were trimmed by 0 bases and 6 bases, with 14 bases remaining between them. CDR1 and CDR2 (germline): DFQATT, SNEGSKA (reference sequence). The CDR3 region has the DNA TGCAGTGCTAGAGATTCCCGGCAGGGCTCCGGGGAGCTGTTTTTT. This translates into CSARDSRQGSGELFF.

This clonotype was picked up a small number of times. The chain couples TRBV5-1 to TRBJ2-1; TRBD1 agrees at 9 bases. CDR1 is SGHRS, CDR2 YFSETQ, per germline. The CDR3 runs to 15 residues. The trim removed 7 bases at V and 4 bases at J, leaving 9 bases unmatched. CDR3 DNA: TGCGCCAGCGGTCAGGGGACAGGGCCTTACAATGAGCAGTTCTTC. Translating gives CASGQGTGPYNEQFF.

The genes are TRBV19 and TRBJ2-6; D is undetermined. Trimming cost V 5 bases and J 0 bases, with 8 bases left between them. Germline CDR1 LNHDA, CDR2 SQIVND (reference sequence). The CDR3 runs to 15 residues. This chain's CDR3 is CASSRLNSGANVLTF. Written as DNA, the CDR3 is TGTGCCAGTAGTCGCCTTAACTCTGGGGCCAACGTCCTGACTTTC.

This clonotype was counted at least ten times. The J gene is TRBJ2-1, the V gene TRBV29-1, with TRBD2 identical over 10 bases. V shed 4 bases, J shed 9 bases, and the junction held 6 bases outside the gene matches. Germline CDR1 SQVTM, CDR2 ANQGSEA. This CDR3 comprises 13 residues. This CDR3 reads CSVALAGVGEQFF. The CDR3 DNA follows: TGCAGCGTTGCTCTAGCGGGAGTAGGTGAGCAGTTCTTC.

This clonotype was observed many times. The gene calls are TRBV28 and TRBJ1-2; D gene ambiguous. The CDR3 length is 13 residues. CDR1 and CDR2 (germline): MDHEN, SYDVKM. Trimming left V 2 bases short and J 7 bases short, with 11 bases between. The CDR3, as DNA: TGTGCCAGCAGTTTAAAGGACGGCTCTGGCTACACCTTC. Its translation is CASSLKDGSGYTF.

The chain couples TRBV27 to TRBJ2-7; 11 bases line up with TRBD2. The germline V gene has CDR1 MNHEY and CDR2 SMNVEV (reference sequence). Unmatched junction bases numbered 6, after V lost 5 bases and J lost 3 bases. This CDR3 comprises 15 residues. This CDR3 reads CASSTRTSGFYEQYF. CDR3 DNA: TGTGCCAGCAGTACAAGGACTAGCGGGTTCTACGAGCAGTACTTC.

A few counts support this clonotype. The CDR3 region is CAWSGDGHYQPQHF. Written as DNA, the CDR3 is TGTGCCTGGAGTGGGGACGGCCACTATCAGCCCCAGCATTTT. J is TRBJ1-5 and V is TRBV30; maybe TRBD1 (5 bases). Trimming pared 1 base from V and 5 bases from J, leaving 12 bases between. CDR1 and CDR2 (germline): GTSNPN, SVGIG (reference sequence). This CDR3 comprises 14 residues.

This clonotype occurred a few times. Here the CDR3 reads CASSYRPGSSYNEQFF. DNA for the CDR3: TGTGCCAGCAGCTACCGCCCCGGCAGCTCCTACAATGAGCAGTTCTTC. The chain is built from TRBV7-3 and TRBJ2-1; no firm D call. Germline CDR1 SGHTA, CDR2 FQGTGA. V was cut by 4 bases and J by 0 bases, with 13 bases left in between. The CDR3 covers 16 residues. The whole variable domain, remainder taken from reference TRBV7-3 and TRBJ2-1, is GAGVSQTPSNKVTEKGKYVELRCDPISGHTALYWYRQSLGQGPEFLIYFQGTGAADDSGLPNDRFFAVRPEGSVSTLKIQRTERGDSAVYLCASSYRPGSSYNEQFFGPGTRLTVL.

This chain joins TRBV27 and TRBJ1-2; the D gene is possibly TRBD1 (5 bases). The CDR3 spans 15 residues. CDR1 and CDR2 from the germline V gene are MNHEY and SMNVEV (reference sequence). Trimming shortened V by 4 bases and J by 8 bases, and 20 bases separated the two germline ends. The CDR3 region has the DNA TGTGCCAGCAGTTCCGACAGATTCATATGGGGCGGCTACACCTTC. Translating gives CASSSDRFIWGGYTF.

In its sample, this clonotype was seen a few times. V is TRBV5-1 and J is TRBJ2-1; TRBD1 might be the D (5 bases). Trimming took 4 bases from V and 5 from J, leaving 16 bases between them. The germline gives CDR1 SGHRS, CDR2 YFSETQ. CDR3 length equals 15 residues. CDR3 loop: CASSPQAPYHNEQFF. The CDR3, as DNA: TGCGCCAGCAGCCCACAGGCTCCCTACCACAATGAGCAGTTCTTC.

This clonotype was observed a handful of times. The rearrangement joins TRBV30 to TRBJ1-5; the match to TRBD1 covers 10 bases. From germline, CDR1 is GTSNPN and CDR2 SVGIG (reference sequence). The CDR3 consists of 15 residues. The junction had 3 bases not matched to a gene; V was cut back by 0 bases and J by 4 bases. CDR3 amino acids: CAWSVGDRGNQPQHF. CDR3 nucleotides: TGTGCCTGGAGTGTTGGGGACAGGGGTAATCAGCCCCAGCATTTT.

This clonotype was seen repeatedly, ten times or more. The chain carries TRBV12-3 or TRBV12-4 and TRBJ1-5; TRBD1 matches at 7 bases. V lost 2 bases to trimming and J lost 3 bases; unmatched junction nucleotides: 4. The CDR3 spans 15 residues. CDR3 amino acids: CASSLRGRVNQPQHF. DNA of the CDR3: TGTGCCAGCAGTTTAAGGGGGCGAGTCAATCAGCCCCAGCATTTT.

There are many counts of this clonotype. The chain links TRBV10-3 to TRBJ2-3; 14 bases align to TRBD2. V shed 6 bases, J shed 5 bases, and the junction held 4 bases outside the gene matches. Germline CDR1 and CDR2: ENHRY and SYGVKD. CDR3 length: 15 amino acids. This chain's CDR3 is CAISPGLAGVDTQYF. CDR3 DNA sequence: TGTGCCATCAGCCCGGGACTAGCGGGAGTAGATACGCAGTATTTT.

Only a few counts were recorded for this clonotype. The gene calls are TRBV7-9 and TRBJ1-1, with unresolved D. Between the trimmed V and J ends, which lost 1 base and 0 bases, there was a span of 9 bases. The CDR3 extends over 15 amino acids. Germline loops: CDR1 SEHNR, CDR2 FQNEAQ (reference sequence). CDR3 region: CASSLGSTMNTEAFF. The CDR3 coding sequence is TGTGCCAGCAGCTTAGGCAGTACAATGAACACTGAAGCTTTCTTT.